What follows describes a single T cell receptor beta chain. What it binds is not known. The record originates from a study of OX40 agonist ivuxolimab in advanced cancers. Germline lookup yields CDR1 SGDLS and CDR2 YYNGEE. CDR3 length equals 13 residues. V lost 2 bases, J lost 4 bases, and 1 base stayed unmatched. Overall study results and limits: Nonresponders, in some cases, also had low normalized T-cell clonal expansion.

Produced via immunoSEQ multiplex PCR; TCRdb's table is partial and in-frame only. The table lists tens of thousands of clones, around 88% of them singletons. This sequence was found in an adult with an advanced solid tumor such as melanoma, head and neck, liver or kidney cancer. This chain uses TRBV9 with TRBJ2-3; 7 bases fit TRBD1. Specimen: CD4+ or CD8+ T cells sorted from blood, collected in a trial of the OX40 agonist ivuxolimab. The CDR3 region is CASSVQGADTQYF. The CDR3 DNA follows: TGTGCCAGCAGCGTCCAGGGGGCAGATACGCAGTATTTT.